Listed below are T cell receptor beta chains from one sample, sequenced in a study of persistence of HIV-infected CD4 T cells. Method: immunoSEQ multiplex PCR; TCRdb's copy keeps in-frame clones and lacks some. The sample has approximately 34,000 clones; 80% to 90% are singletons. These receptors have no known antigen. The sample here was CD4+ T cells sorted from PBMCs after roughly 18-hour stimulation, taken from a patient who received antiretroviral therapy. Every receptor here comes from an adult woman with HIV who was CMV-seropositive. The CDR3 runs from the conserved cysteine through the conserved F or W. The order of the fields is CDR3 protein, CDR3 DNA, D gene, clone size, V gene, J gene. The D gene is left open where the match is weak. The listing skips clone size in some rows; elsewhere it reads once, few, many or a size class.

CASSYGVPQNEQFF,TGTGCCAGCAGTTACGGGGTACCTCAAAATGAGCAGTTCTTC,-,-,TRBV6-6,TRBJ2-1
CASSPTGRAEAFF,TGTGCCAGCAGCCCTACAGGTCGGGCTGAAGCTTTCTTT,-,few,TRBV9,TRBJ1-1
CASSIRYTGELFF,TGTGCCAGCAGCATAAGATACACCGGGGAGCTGTTTTTT,-,-,TRBV5-6,TRBJ2-2
CASTADGRSGNTIYF,TGCGCCAGCACCGCAGACGGACGCTCTGGAAACACCATATATTTT,-,-,TRBV6-5,TRBJ1-3
CASSLGLAGDQETQYF,TGTGCCAGCAGCCTCGGACTAGCGGGGGACCAAGAGACCCAGTACTTC,TRBD2,once,TRBV2,TRBJ2-5
CASSLETGGRSPLHF,TGTGCCAGCAGCTTAGAAACAGGGGGAAGATCACCCCTCCACTTT,TRBD1,-,TRBV13,TRBJ1-6
CASSLESYQPQHF,TGTGCCAGCAGCTTAGAGTCATATCAGCCCCAGCATTTT,-,-,TRBV7-2,TRBJ1-5
CASSQGATGGKGYTF,TGTGCCAGCAGCCAAGGGGCCACGGGGGGGAAGGGCTACACCTTC,-,few,TRBV3-1/TRBV3-2,TRBJ1-2
CASSYSGSVAFF,TGTGCCAGCAGTTACTCAGGGTCGGTGGCTTTCTTT,-,-,TRBV6-6,TRBJ1-1
CASRRQGSGETQYF,TGTGCCAGCAGACGACAGGGGTCAGGAGAGACCCAGTACTTC,TRBD1,-,TRBV5-6,TRBJ2-5
CASSLETNSNQPQHF,TGTGCCAGCAGCCTCGAGACAAATAGCAATCAGCCCCAGCATTTT,-,-,TRBV2,TRBJ1-5
CASSQVKYGSDTQYF,TGTGCCAGCAGCCAAGTTAAGTATGGGTCGGATACGCAGTATTTT,-,-,TRBV3-1/TRBV3-2,TRBJ2-3
CATSLTSGNTEAFF,TGTGCCACCAGCCTCACCTCGGGGAACACTGAAGCTTTCTTT,-,-,TRBV15,TRBJ1-1
CASSEGRYNSPLHF,TGTGCCAGCAGTGAGGGAAGGTATAATTCACCCCTCCACTTT,-,-,TRBV25-1,TRBJ1-6
CASTQRPPGEPHYGYTF,TGTGCCAGCACCCAACGCCCCCCGGGGGAGCCCCACTATGGCTACACCTTC,-,-,TRBV5-8,TRBJ1-2
CATSDLDRGNGYTF,TGTGCCACCAGTGACCTGGACAGGGGGAATGGCTACACCTTC,TRBD1,-,TRBV24-1,TRBJ1-2
CASTGGTGVSGANVLTF,TGTGCCAGTACCGGAGGGACAGGGGTCTCTGGGGCCAACGTCCTGACTTTC,TRBD1,-,TRBV19,TRBJ2-6
CASSLVRSGANVLTF,TGTGCCAGCAGTTTAGTCCGCTCTGGGGCCAACGTCCTGACTTTC,-,once,TRBV28,TRBJ2-6
CASRFGAEAFF,TGTGCCAGCAGATTCGGGGCTGAAGCTTTCTTT,-,-,TRBV28,TRBJ1-1
CAWMGTDNEQFF,TGTGCCTGGATGGGGACAGACAATGAGCAGTTCTTC,TRBD1,-,TRBV30,TRBJ2-1
CASSLVQGGQPQHF,TGTGCCAGCAGTTTAGTACAGGGCGGTCAGCCCCAGCATTTT,-,-,TRBV28,TRBJ1-5
CATRQGGPYNEQFF,TGTGCCACCAGACAGGGGGGGCCCTACAATGAGCAGTTCTTC,TRBD1,-,TRBV19,TRBJ2-1
CASSLEGPGLSYNSPLHF,TGTGCCAGCAGTTTAGAGGGGCCGGGGCTCTCCTATAATTCACCCCTCCACTTT,-,-,TRBV28,TRBJ1-6
CASSLLEAGLGTDTQYF,TGTGCCAGCAGCTTATTGGAAGCGGGACTGGGCACAGATACGCAGTATTTT,TRBD2,once,TRBV7-3,TRBJ2-3
CSVGTDTQYF,TGCAGCGTCGGTACAGATACGCAGTATTTT,-,-,TRBV29-1,TRBJ2-3
CASSLGQDNEQFF,TGCGCCAGCAGCTTGGGCCAAGACAATGAGCAGTTCTTC,-,-,TRBV5-1,TRBJ2-1
CASSDLRSNNEKLFF,TGTGCCAGCAGTGATCTCCGGTCAAATAATGAAAAACTGTTTTTT,-,-,TRBV25-1,TRBJ1-4
CASSPDDRGYGYTF,TGTGCCAGTAGTCCGGACGACAGGGGCTATGGCTACACCTTC,TRBD1,-,TRBV19,TRBJ1-2
CSASGTVASYGYTF,TGCAGTGCTAGTGGGACCGTTGCCTCCTATGGCTACACCTTC,-,-,TRBV20-1,TRBJ1-2
CASRPQGAGGYTF,TGTGCCAGCAGGCCGCAGGGGGCCGGTGGCTACACCTTC,TRBD1,-,TRBV6-5,TRBJ1-2
CSASKRGSHTEAFF,TGCAGTGCTAGTAAAAGGGGGAGTCACACTGAAGCTTTCTTT,-,-,TRBV20-1,TRBJ1-1
CASSFKGQDEKLFF,TGCGCCAGCAGCTTCAAAGGACAAGATGAAAAACTGTTTTTT,-,-,TRBV5-1,TRBJ1-4
CASSPGGQGAGEQFF,TGTGCCAGCAGCCCCGGGGGACAGGGGGCGGGTGAGCAGTTCTTC,TRBD1,-,TRBV7-2,TRBJ2-1
CASTPSGRAYEQFF,TGTGCCAGCACACCTAGCGGGAGGGCCTATGAGCAGTTCTTC,TRBD2,-,TRBV6-5,TRBJ2-1
CASSQEPDGYNQPQHF,TGCGCCAGCAGCCAAGAACCAGACGGTTACAATCAGCCCCAGCATTTT,-,few,TRBV4-1,TRBJ1-5
CASSRRNMNTEAFF,TGTGCCAGCAGCAGACGGAACATGAACACTGAAGCTTTCTTT,-,-,TRBV5-5,TRBJ1-1
CASGRDTEAFF,TGTGCCAGCGGTAGGGACACTGAAGCTTTCTTT,-,-,TRBV6-5,TRBJ1-1
CASSQRNSGNTIYF,TGTGCCAGCAGCCAACGAAACTCTGGAAACACCATATATTTT,-,-,TRBV14,TRBJ1-3
CASSPQGWENQPQHF,TGTGCCAGCTCACCCCAGGGGTGGGAAAATCAGCCCCAGCATTTT,-,-,TRBV18,TRBJ1-5
CASSLAVLGATEAFF,TGTGCCAGCAGTTTAGCGGTCCTGGGGGCCACTGAAGCTTTCTTT,-,-,TRBV28,TRBJ1-1
CASSSSRLAIRTDTQYF,TGTGCCAGCAGTTCCTCAAGACTAGCCATTCGGACAGATACGCAGTATTTT,TRBD2,-,TRBV28,TRBJ2-3
CASSEWFEAFF,TGTGCCAGCAGTGAATGGTTTGAAGCTTTCTTT,-,few,TRBV2,TRBJ1-1
CASRAKQWGSNQPQHF,TGTGCCAGTAGAGCAAAACAGTGGGGAAGCAATCAGCCCCAGCATTTT,-,-,TRBV19,TRBJ1-5
CASALSGANVLTF,TGCGCCAGCGCTCTCTCTGGGGCCAACGTCCTGACTTTC,-,few,TRBV4-1,TRBJ2-6
CASTPGGDMNTEAFF,TGTGCCAGCACCCCGGGAGGAGACATGAACACTGAAGCTTTCTTT,-,once,TRBV6-5,TRBJ1-1
CASSQDRGAGRYNEQFF,TGTGCCAGCAGCCAAGATCGAGGAGCGGGACGATACAATGAGCAGTTCTTC,TRBD2,few,TRBV3-1/TRBV3-2,TRBJ2-1
CASSRRGLEAFF,TGTGCCAGCAGCCGAAGGGGATTAGAAGCTTTCTTT,-,-,TRBV3-1/TRBV3-2,TRBJ1-1
CASSSRGTDTQYF,TGTGCCAGCAGCTCCCGGGGCACAGATACGCAGTATTTT,-,once,TRBV11-3,TRBJ2-3
CASSLEGGRDTIYF,TGTGCCAGCAGCCTCGAGGGGGGAAGGGACACCATATATTTT,-,medium-sized,TRBV9,TRBJ1-3
CASSLEGRGPYEQYF,TGTGCCAGCAGCTTAGAGGGCAGGGGACCCTACGAGCAGTACTTC,-,-,TRBV7-9,TRBJ2-7
CASSLQRRDREGYTF,TGTGCCAGCAGCTTACAGCGCCGGGACAGAGAAGGCTACACCTTC,TRBD1,-,TRBV7-8,TRBJ1-2
CASSLANNEQFF,TGCGCCAGCAGCTTGGCTAACAATGAGCAGTTCTTC,-,few,TRBV5-1,TRBJ2-1
CASSLRGGGRADYSGGYTF,TGTGCCAGCAGCTTGAGGGGGGGAGGCAGGGCAGACTACTCCGGTGGCTACACCTTC,-,once,TRBV5-4,TRBJ1-2
CASSPFSGGNQPQHF,TGTGCCAGTAGTCCTTTCTCAGGGGGCAATCAGCCCCAGCATTTT,-,-,TRBV19,TRBJ1-5
CASSQAWEAKTF,TGTGCCAGCAGTCAAGCCTGGGAGGCGAAGACCTTC,-,-,TRBV2,TRBJ1-2